The present T cell receptor (beta chain) was sequenced within a study of control samples from healthy donors and cancer patients. Clones were sequenced by immunoSEQ multiplex PCR, and TCRdb holds only the in-frame ones, with some missing. The sample yields around 29,000 clones, 65% to 80% seen once. The CDR3 sequence is 15 residues long. V was pared by 6 bases and J by 5 bases, with 16 bases between. Germline V gene sequence: CDR1 MNHEY, CDR2 SMNVEV (reference sequence). This sequence was found in a man aged 55 to 70 with head and neck cancer. Sequences were obtained from PBMCs. V gene TRBV27 combines with J gene TRBJ2-2; tentatively, D is TRBD2 (6 bases). DNA for the CDR3: TGTGCCAGCAGCCAATCGTCGGCGGGGACCGGGGAGCTGTTTTTT. Protein: CASSQSSAGTGELFF.